The clone carrying this T cell receptor beta chain was recorded a few times. Antigen unknown. The record originates from a study of beta chain features in type 1 diabetes. Each population that was sorted was more than 95% pure. With V trimmed by 5 bases and J by 0 bases, 7 bases remained unmatched. Germline V gene data show CDR1 as SGHAT and CDR2 as FQDESV (reference sequence). The CDR3 spans 15 residues. Findings of the study overall: A greater similarity of naive, central memory and Treg TCRB repertoires was seen among patients than among healthy donors.

What was sequenced were expressed TCRB transcripts, since all of the isolated RNA had been reverse transcribed. Measured with immunoSEQ multiplex PCR; TCRdb has only the in-frame clones, and not every one. Of about 620,000 clones in the sample, 15% were seen once. The sequenced sample was naive CD4+ T cells from blood. V gene TRBV11-1 combines with J gene TRBJ2-7, with 7 bases matching TRBD1. The clonotype comes from a man aged 18 to 29 in good health. CDR3 in DNA: TGTGCCAGCAGCAGGCCGGGACAGAGCTCCTACGAGCAGTACTTC. Translation gives CASSRPGQSSYEQYF. Complete variable domain (other parts from reference TRBV11-1 and TRBJ2-7): EAEVAQSPRYKITEKSQAVAFWCDPISGHATLYWYRQILGQGPELLVQFQDESVVDDSQLPKDRFSAERLKGVDSTLKIQPAELGDSAMYLCASSRPGQSSYEQYFGPGTRLTVT.